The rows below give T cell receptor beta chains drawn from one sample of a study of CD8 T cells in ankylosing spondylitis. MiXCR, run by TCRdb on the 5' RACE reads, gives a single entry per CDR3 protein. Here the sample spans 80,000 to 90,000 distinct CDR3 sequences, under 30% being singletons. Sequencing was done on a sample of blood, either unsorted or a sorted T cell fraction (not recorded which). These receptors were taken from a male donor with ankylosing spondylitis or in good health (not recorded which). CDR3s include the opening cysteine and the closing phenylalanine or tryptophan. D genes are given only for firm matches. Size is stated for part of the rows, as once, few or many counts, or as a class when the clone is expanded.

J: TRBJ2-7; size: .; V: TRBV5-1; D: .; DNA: TGCGCCAGCAGCTTGCGAGCAGGGCCCTACGAGCAGTACTTC; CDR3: CASSLRAGPYEQYF
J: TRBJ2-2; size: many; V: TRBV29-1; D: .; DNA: TGCAGCGCAGAAACAGGTTTTTCGAACACCGGGGAGCTGTTTTTT; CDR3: CSAETGFSNTGELFF
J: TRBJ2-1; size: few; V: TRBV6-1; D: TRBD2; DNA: TGTGCCAGCAGGGGGACTAGCGGGAGCTCTGAGCAGTTCTTC; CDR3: CASRGTSGSSEQFF
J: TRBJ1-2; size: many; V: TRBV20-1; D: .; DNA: TGCAGTGCTCACGGACAGACGTATGGCTACACCTTC; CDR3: CSAHGQTYGYTF
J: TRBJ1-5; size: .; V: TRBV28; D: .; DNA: TGTGCCAGCAGCTCCCCGGGACAACCGGATGAGCCCCAGCATTTT; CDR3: CASSSPGQPDEPQHF
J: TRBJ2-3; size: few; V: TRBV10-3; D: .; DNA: TGTGCCATCAGTGACGGGGGAGGTACAGATACGCAGTATTTT; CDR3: CAISDGGGTDTQYF
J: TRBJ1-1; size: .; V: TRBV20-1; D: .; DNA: TGCAGTGCTAGAGATCTGGGGATGGGGGATTACACTGAAGCTTTCTTT; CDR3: CSARDLGMGDYTEAFF
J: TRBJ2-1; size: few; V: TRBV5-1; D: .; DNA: TGCGCCAGCAGCTTGGACCGCAATGAGCAGTTCTTC; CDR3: CASSLDRNEQFF
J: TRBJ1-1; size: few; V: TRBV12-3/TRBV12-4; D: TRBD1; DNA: TGTGCCAGCAGCCGGACAGGGGGCGGAAGGGGAGCTTTCTTT; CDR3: CASSRTGGGRGAFF
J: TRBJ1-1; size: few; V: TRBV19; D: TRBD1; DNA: TGTGCCAGTAGTTCTACAGGGGACACTGAAGCTTTCTTT; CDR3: CASSSTGDTEAFF
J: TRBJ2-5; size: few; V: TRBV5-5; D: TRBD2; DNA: TGTGCCAGCAGCTTGCGAGCGGGGGAAGAGACCCAGTACTTC; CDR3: CASSLRAGEETQYF
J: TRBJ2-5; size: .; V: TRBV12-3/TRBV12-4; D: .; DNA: TGTGCCAGCAGTTTAGCGGCAGGGGTCGAGACCCAGTACTTC; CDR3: CASSLAAGVETQYF
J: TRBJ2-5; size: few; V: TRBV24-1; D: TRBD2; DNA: TGTGCCACCTCGCGAGGCGGGGGAGCGCCAGAGACCCAGTACTTC; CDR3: CATSRGGGAPETQYF
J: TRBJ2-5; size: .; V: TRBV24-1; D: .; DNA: TGTGCCACCAGTCGGGGCGCCGAGACCCAGTACTTC; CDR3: CATSRGAETQYF
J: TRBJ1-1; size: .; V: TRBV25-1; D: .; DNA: TGTGCCAGCAGTGATCTCGAGGTTACGAACACTGAAGCTTTCTTT; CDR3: CASSDLEVTNTEAFF
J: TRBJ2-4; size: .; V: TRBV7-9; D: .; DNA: TGTGCCAGCAGCCGTTGGGACCGAGCCAAAAACATTCAGTACTTC; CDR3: CASSRWDRAKNIQYF
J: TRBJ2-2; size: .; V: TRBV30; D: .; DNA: TGTGCCTGGAGTGTAACGATTTCCGGGGAGCTGTTTTTT; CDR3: CAWSVTISGELFF
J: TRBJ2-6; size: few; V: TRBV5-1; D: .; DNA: TGCGCCAGCAGCTTGCGGTATAAAATTGGCGCAATAGGGTGGGCCAACGTCCTGACTTTC; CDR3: CASSLRYKIGAIGWANVLTF
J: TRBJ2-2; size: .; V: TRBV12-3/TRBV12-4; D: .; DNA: TGTGCCAGCAGCCTCAGGGTTAGCACCGGGGAGCTGTTTTTT; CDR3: CASSLRVSTGELFF
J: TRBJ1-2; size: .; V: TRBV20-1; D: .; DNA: TGCAGTGCTAGAGAGTGGGGAGGGGGAGGCTACACCTTC; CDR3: CSAREWGGGGYTF